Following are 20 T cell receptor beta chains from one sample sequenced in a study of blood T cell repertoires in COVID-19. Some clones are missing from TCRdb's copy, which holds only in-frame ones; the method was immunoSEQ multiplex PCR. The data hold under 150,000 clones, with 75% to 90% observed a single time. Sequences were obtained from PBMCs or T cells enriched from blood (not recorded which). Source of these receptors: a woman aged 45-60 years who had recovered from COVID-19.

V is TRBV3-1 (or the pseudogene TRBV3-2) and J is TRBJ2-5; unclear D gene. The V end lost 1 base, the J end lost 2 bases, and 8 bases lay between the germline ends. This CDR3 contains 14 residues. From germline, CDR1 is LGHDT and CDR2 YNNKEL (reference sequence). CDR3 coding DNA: TGTGCCAGCAGCCAAGGGAACAGACAAGAGACCCAGTACTTC. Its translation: CASSQGNRQETQYF.

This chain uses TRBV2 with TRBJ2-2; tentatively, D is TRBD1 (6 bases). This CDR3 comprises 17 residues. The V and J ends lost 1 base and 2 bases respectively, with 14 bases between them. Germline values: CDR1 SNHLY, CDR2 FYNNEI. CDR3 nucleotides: TGTGCCAGCAGTGAAGTTTGGACAGCCCTAAACACCGGGGAGCTGTTTTTT. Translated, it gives CASSEVWTALNTGELFF.

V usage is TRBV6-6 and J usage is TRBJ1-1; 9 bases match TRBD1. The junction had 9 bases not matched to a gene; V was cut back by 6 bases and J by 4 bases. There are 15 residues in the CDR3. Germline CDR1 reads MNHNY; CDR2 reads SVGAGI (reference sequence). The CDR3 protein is CASRGRTGESTEAFF. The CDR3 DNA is TGTGCCAGCAGGGGTCGGACAGGGGAGAGCACTGAAGCTTTCTTT.

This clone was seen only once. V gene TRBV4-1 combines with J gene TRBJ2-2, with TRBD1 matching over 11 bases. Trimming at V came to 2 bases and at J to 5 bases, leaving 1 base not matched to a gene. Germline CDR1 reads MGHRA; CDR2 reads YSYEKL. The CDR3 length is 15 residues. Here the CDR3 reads CASSQRDRGTGELFF. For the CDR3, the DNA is TGCGCCAGCAGCCAACGGGACAGGGGGACCGGGGAGCTGTTTTTT.

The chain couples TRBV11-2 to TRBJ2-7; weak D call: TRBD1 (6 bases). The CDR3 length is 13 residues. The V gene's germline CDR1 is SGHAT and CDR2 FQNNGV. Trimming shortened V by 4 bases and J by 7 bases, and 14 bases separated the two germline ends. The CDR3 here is CASSWDGTKEQYF. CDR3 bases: TGTGCCAGCAGCTGGGACGGGACAAAAGAGCAGTACTTC.

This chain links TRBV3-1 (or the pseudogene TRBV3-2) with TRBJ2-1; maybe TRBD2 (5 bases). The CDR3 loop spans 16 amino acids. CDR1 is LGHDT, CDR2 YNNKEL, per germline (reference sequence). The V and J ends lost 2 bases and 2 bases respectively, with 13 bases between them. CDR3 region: CASSQSLSGTYNEQFF. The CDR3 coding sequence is TGTGCCAGCAGCCAATCCCTCTCCGGGACCTACAATGAGCAGTTCTTC.

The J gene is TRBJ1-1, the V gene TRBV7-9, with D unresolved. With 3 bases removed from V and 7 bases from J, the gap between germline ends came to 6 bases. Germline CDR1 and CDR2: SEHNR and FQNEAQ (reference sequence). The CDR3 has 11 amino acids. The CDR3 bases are TGTGCCAGCAGCTTCCGTTTTGAAGCTTTCTTT. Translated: CASSFRFEAFF. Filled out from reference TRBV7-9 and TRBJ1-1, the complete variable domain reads DTGVSQNPRHKITKRGQNVTFRCDPISEHNRLYWYRQTLGQGPEFLTYFQNEAQLEKSRLLSDRFSAERPKGSFSTLEIQRTEQGDSAMYLCASSFRFEAFFGQGTRLTVV.

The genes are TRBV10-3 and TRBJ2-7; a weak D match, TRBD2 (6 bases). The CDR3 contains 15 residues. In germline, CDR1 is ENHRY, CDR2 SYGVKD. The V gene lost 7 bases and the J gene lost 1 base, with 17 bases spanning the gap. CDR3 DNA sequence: TGTGCCATCAATGATTCCGGGGGAGATTCCTACGAGCAGTACTTC. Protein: CAINDSGGDSYEQYF.

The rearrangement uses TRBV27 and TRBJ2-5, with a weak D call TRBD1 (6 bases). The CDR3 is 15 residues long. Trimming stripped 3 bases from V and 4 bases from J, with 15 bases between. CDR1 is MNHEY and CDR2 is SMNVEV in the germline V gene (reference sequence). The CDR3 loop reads CASSFSQGSGETQYF. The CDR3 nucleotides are TGTGCCAGCAGTTTCTCCCAGGGGTCCGGAGAGACCCAGTACTTC.

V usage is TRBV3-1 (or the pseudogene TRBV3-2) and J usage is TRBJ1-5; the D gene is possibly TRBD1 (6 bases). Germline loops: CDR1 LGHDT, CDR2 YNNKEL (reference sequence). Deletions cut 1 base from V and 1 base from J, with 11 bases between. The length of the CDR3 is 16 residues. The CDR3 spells CASSQGGQGSNQPQHF. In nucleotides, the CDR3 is TGTGCCAGCAGCCAAGGCGGCCAGGGGAGCAATCAGCCCCAGCATTTT.

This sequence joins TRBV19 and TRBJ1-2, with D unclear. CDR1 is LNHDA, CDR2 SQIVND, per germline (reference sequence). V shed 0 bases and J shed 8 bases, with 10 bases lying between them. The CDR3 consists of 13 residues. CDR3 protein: CASSIEGGYGYTF. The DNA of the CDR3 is TGTGCCAGTAGTATAGAAGGAGGGTACGGCTACACCTTC. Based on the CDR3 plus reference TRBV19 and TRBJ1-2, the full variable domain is DGGITQSPKYLFRKEGQNVTLSCEQNLNHDAMYWYRQDPGQGLRLIYYSQIVNDFQKGDIAEGYSVSREKKESFPLTVTSAQKNPTAFYLCASSIEGGYGYTFGSGTRLTVV.

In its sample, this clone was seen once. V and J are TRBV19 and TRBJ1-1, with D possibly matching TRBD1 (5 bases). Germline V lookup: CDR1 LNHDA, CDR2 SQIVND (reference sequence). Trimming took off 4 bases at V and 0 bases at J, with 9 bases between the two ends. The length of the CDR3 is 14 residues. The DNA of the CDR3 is TGTGCCAGTAGTACCCAGGGTCTGAACACTGAAGCTTTCTTT. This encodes CASSTQGLNTEAFF.

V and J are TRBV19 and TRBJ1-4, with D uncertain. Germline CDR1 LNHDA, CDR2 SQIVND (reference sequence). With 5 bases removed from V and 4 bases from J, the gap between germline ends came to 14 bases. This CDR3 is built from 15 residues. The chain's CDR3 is CASSPIGNVNEKLFF. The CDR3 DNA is TGTGCCAGTAGTCCTATCGGGAATGTTAATGAAAAACTGTTTTTT.

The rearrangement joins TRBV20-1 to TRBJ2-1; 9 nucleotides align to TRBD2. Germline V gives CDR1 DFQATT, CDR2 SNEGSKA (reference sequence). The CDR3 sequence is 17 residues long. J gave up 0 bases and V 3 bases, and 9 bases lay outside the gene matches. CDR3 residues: CSASRAGGLSSYNEQFF. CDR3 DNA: TGCAGTGCTAGTCGCGCGGGGGGGCTCAGCTCCTACAATGAGCAGTTCTTC.

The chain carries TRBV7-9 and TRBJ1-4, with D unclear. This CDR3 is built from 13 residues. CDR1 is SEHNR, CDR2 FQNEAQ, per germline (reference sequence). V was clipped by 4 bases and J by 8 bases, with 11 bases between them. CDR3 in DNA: TGTGCCAGCAGCTCTCTCACGGGGGAAAAACTGTTTTTT. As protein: CASSSLTGEKLFF. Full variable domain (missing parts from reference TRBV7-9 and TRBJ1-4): DTGVSQNPRHKITKRGQNVTFRCDPISEHNRLYWYRQTLGQGPEFLTYFQNEAQLEKSRLLSDRFSAERPKGSFSTLEIQRTEQGDSAMYLCASSSLTGEKLFFGSGTQLSVL.

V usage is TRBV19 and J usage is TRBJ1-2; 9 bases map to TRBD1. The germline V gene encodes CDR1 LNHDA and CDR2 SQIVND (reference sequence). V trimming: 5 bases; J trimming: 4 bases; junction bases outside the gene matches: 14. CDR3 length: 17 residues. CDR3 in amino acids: CASSSPGQGPPGYGYTF. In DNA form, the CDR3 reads TGTGCCAGTAGTTCCCCGGGACAGGGCCCTCCTGGCTATGGCTACACCTTC.

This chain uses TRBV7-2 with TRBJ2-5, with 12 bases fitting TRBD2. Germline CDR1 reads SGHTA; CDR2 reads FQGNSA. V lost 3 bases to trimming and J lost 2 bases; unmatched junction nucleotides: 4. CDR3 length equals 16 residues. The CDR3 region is CASSFGTSGGQETQYF. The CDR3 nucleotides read TGTGCCAGCAGCTTTGGCACTAGCGGGGGGCAAGAGACCCAGTACTTC.

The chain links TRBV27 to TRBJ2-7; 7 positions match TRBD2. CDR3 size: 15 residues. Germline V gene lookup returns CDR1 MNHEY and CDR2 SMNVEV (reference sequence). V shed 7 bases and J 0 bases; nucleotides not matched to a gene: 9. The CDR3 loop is CASIPSSGASYEQYF. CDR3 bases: TGTGCCAGCATCCCGTCTAGCGGTGCCTCCTACGAGCAGTACTTC.

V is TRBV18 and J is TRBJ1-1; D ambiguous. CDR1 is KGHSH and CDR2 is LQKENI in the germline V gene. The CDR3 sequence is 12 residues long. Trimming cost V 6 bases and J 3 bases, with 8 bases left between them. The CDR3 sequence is CASSPTDTEAFF. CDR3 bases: TGTGCCAGCTCCCCCACTGACACTGAAGCTTTCTTT.

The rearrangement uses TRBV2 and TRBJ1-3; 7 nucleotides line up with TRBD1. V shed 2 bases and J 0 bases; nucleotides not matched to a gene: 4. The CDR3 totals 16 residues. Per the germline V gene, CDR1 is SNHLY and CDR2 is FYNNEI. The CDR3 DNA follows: TGTGCCAGCAGTGAACAGGGACAGAGCTCTGGAAACACCATATATTTT. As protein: CASSEQGQSSGNTIYF.